This T cell receptor (beta chain) was sequenced in a study of blood T cell repertoires in COVID-19. The CDR3 consists of 10 residues. V was clipped by 8 bases and J by 5 bases, with 9 bases between them. Per the germline V gene, CDR1 is DFQATT and CDR2 is SNEGSKA (reference sequence). Libraries were prepared by immunoSEQ multiplex PCR; TCRdb keeps only in-frame clonotypes and omits some of them. Of about 100,000 clones in the sample, more than 75% were seen once. This chain uses TRBV20-1 with TRBJ1-2; D not resolved. This receptor was obtained from a man in his fifties or sixties with active or convalescent COVID-19. The sequenced sample consisted of peripheral blood. This CDR3 reads CSIPVYGYTF. The CDR3, as DNA: TGCAGTATCCCCGTTTATGGCTACACCTTC.